These 29 T cell receptor beta chains were all obtained from the same sample, sequenced in a study of regulatory T cells in long-lasting Graves disease. The time point denotes: newly diagnosed GD, antithyroid drugs for less than 3 months. PBMC RNA served as the TCR library source. Building of the TCR beta libraries involved iRepertoire HTBI primers and Arm-PCR of CDR3 regions. TCRdb called the multiplex PCR reads again in MiXCR, with one record for every CDR3 protein. The profile covers 400,000 to 650,000 distinct CDR3 sequences, with 15% to 20% appearing a single time and approximately 25% taken by the ten largest. The same data also contributed to another study, on T cells in Graves' hyperthyroidism and ophthalmopathy.

The sample was peripheral blood mononuclear cells (PBMCs), taken at new diagnosis, from a patient treated with antithyroid drugs. All receptors derive from a woman aged 35-65 years with Graves disease.

This clonotype appeared once. This rearrangement joins TRBV5-6 to TRBJ2-1; 7 positions agree with TRBD1. The J call could be wrong; TRBJ2-7 is a better fit for the DNA end. CDR1 is SGHDT, CDR2 YYEEEE, per germline. The CDR3 contains 15 residues. The CDR3 reads CASSFWRQGYNEQYF. In DNA form, the CDR3 reads TGTGCCAGCAGCTTTTGGAGACAGGGCTACAATGAGCAGTACTTC.

This clonotype was found many times. The chain carries TRBV11-2 and TRBJ2-3, with 8 nucleotides matching TRBD1. The CDR3 length is 15 residues. CDR1 and CDR2 from the germline V gene are SGHAT and FQNNGV. The V segment lost 7 bases and the J segment 6 bases; nucleotides outside the gene matches: 12. This chain's CDR3 is CASNPSGQVLDTQYF. CDR3 in DNA: TGTGCCAGCAACCCCTCGGGACAGGTCTTGGATACGCAGTATTTT. The full variable domain, in which reference TRBV11-2 and TRBJ2-3 provide the parts outside the CDR3, is EAGVAQSPRYKIIEKRQSVAFWCNPISGHATLYWYQQILGQGPKLLIQFQNNGVVDDSQLPKDRFSAERLKGVDSTLKIQPAKLEDSAVYLCASNPSGQVLDTQYFGPGTRLTVL.

This clonotype was recorded many times. This chain connects TRBV9 to TRBJ1-6; D ambiguous. Germline V gene lookup returns CDR1 SGDLS and CDR2 YYNGEE. The V and J ends lost 0 bases and 6 bases respectively, with 10 bases between them. The CDR3 consists of 15 residues. As DNA, the CDR3 is TGTGCCAGCAGCGTAGAGTGGTCCATTAATTCACCCCTCCACTTT. Its translation is CASSVEWSINSPLHF.

The chain carries TRBV5-1 and TRBJ2-3; D uncertain. Germline V gene data show CDR1 as SGHRS and CDR2 as YFSETQ. The CDR3 loop spans 13 amino acids. The V gene lost 3 bases and the J gene lost 4 bases, with 9 bases spanning the gap. CDR3 residues: CASSSPASDTQYF. CDR3 bases: TGCGCCAGCAGCTCTCCCGCGTCAGATACGCAGTATTTT.

The sample holds a few counts of this clonotype. This CDR3 reads CASSFGLAGGRDEQYF. CDR3 DNA: TGTGCCAGCAGCTTCGGACTAGCGGGGGGGCGGGACGAGCAGTACTTC. The chain combines TRBV7-9 with TRBJ2-7; 15 bases are a match to TRBD2. V shed 3 bases, J shed 5 bases, and the junction held 5 bases outside the gene matches. This CDR3 comprises 16 residues. Germline V gene data show CDR1 as SEHNR and CDR2 as FQNEAQ (reference sequence).

V gene TRBV27 combines with J gene TRBJ2-5; possible D gene TRBD2, 5 bases. The CDR3 contains 15 residues. V was cut by 6 bases and J by 5 bases, with 19 bases left in between. CDR1 and CDR2 from the germline V gene are MNHEY and SMNVEV (reference sequence). This chain's CDR3 is CASSPRRGSPETQYF. CDR3 coding DNA: TGTGCCAGCAGCCCTCGCCGGGGATCCCCTGAGACCCAGTACTTC.

Notes on this clonotype: This sequence may be a read error, since a much larger clone differs from it by one base. This chain connects TRBV9 to TRBJ2-1; 7 bases map to TRBD1. The CDR3 totals 15 residues. Germline V gene data show CDR1 as SGDLS and CDR2 as YYNGEE. CDR3 coding DNA: TGTGCCAGCAGCCCCAGAACAGGGGCCTACAATGGGCAGTTCTTC. Residues: CASSPRTGAYNGQFF.

This clonotype was seen ten or more times. The chain combines TRBV15 with TRBJ2-7, with D hard to call. The V gene lost 0 bases and the J gene lost 6 bases, with 9 bases spanning the gap. This CDR3 is 13 amino acids long. Germline V CDR1 and CDR2: LNHNV, YYDKDF (reference sequence). The CDR3 DNA reads as TGTGCCACCAGCAGAGATCTACTCTCCGAGCAGTACTTC. Its translation: CATSRDLLSEQYF.

This clonotype was counted at least ten times. The chain uses TRBV12-5 and TRBJ1-5, with 10 bases identical to TRBD1. V lost 4 bases to trimming and J lost 6 bases; unmatched junction nucleotides: 6. CDR3 length equals 15 residues. Looked up from germline, CDR1 is LGHNT and CDR2 is FRNRAP. The CDR3 DNA is TGTGCTAGTGGTTCGCTCCGGGACAGGGGTCAGCCCCAGCATTTT. Residues: CASGSLRDRGQPQHF.

This clonotype came up many times. The CDR3 spells CASSVLGYEQYF. CDR3 bases: TGTGCCAGCAGTGTCTTGGGCTACGAGCAGTACTTC. The chain links TRBV2 to TRBJ2-7; D is unresolved. The CDR3 is 12 amino acids. Trimming removed 4 bases from V and 3 bases from J, with 7 bases in between. The germline V gene encodes CDR1 SNHLY and CDR2 FYNNEI.

The rearrangement links TRBV7-2 to TRBJ2-1; 7 bases fit TRBD2. The germline V gene has CDR1 SGHTA and CDR2 FQGNSA. The V segment lost 9 bases and the J segment 1 base; nucleotides outside the gene matches: 15. The CDR3 loop spans 17 amino acids. The CDR3 bases are TGTGCCAGTAGTACCCCGGCCTGGGGGGGTTCCTACAATGAGCAGTTCTTC. Its protein is CASSTPAWGGSYNEQFF. Full variable domain (outside the CDR3, taken from reference TRBV7-2 and TRBJ2-1): GAGVSQSPSNKVTEKGKDVELRCDPISGHTALYWYRQSLGQGLEFLIYFQGNSAPDKSGLPSDRFSAERTGGSVSTLTIQRTQQEDSAVYLCASSTPAWGGSYNEQFFGPGTRLTVL.

This clonotype turned up a few times. V and J are TRBV19 and TRBJ1-4; a weak D match, TRBD1 (5 bases). V shed 7 bases and J shed 8 bases, with 26 bases lying between them. The V gene's germline CDR1 is LNHDA and CDR2 SQIVND (reference sequence). CDR3 length: 17 amino acids. The DNA for the CDR3 is TGTGCCAGTAAAAAGGGACTGTCGGTTGGGAAGAAAGAAAAACTGTTTTTT. Its translation is CASKKGLSVGKKEKLFF.

This clonotype came up many times. The rearrangement uses TRBV12-3 or TRBV12-4 and TRBJ2-1; a weak D match, TRBD1 (5 bases). The CDR3 runs 15 residues. The germline V and J ends were trimmed by 3 bases and 1 base, with 10 bases remaining between them. CDR3: CASSFKDSSYNEQFF. CDR3 DNA: TGTGCCAGCAGTTTCAAAGACAGTTCCTACAATGAGCAGTTCTTC.

This clonotype was observed once. The chain combines TRBV5-4 with TRBJ1-1; D is ambiguous. From germline, CDR1 is SGHNT and CDR2 YYREEE (reference sequence). V lost 0 bases and J 6 bases, leaving 12 bases between the germline ends. The length of the CDR3 is 14 residues. The CDR3 region is CASSLVNGVAEAFF. In DNA, the CDR3 is TGTGCCAGCAGCTTGGTTAACGGGGTGGCTGAAGCTTTCTTT. Combining the CDR3 with reference TRBV5-4 and TRBJ1-1 gives the whole variable domain ETGVTQSPTHLIKTRGQQVTLRCSSQSGHNTVSWYQQALGQGPQFIFQYYREEENGRGNFPPRFSGLQFPNYSSELNVNALELDDSALYLCASSLVNGVAEAFFGQGTRLTVV.

This clonotype was seen at least ten times. The CDR3 loop reads CASSPTDSGNTIYF. The CDR3 region has the DNA TGTGCCAGCTCACCGACAGACTCTGGAAACACCATATATTTT. The genes are TRBV18 and TRBJ1-3, with D perhaps matching TRBD1 (5 bases). The germline V and J ends were trimmed by 3 bases and 0 bases, with 6 bases remaining between them. Germline V CDR1 and CDR2: KGHSH, LQKENI. The CDR3 length is 14 residues.

This clonotype was found many times. The CDR3 protein is CASSERRSSYNEQFF. DNA for the CDR3: TGTGCCAGCAGTGAACGACGGAGCTCCTACAATGAGCAGTTCTTC. This chain links TRBV2 with TRBJ2-1, with D uncertain. Germline V CDR1 and CDR2: SNHLY, FYNNEI. The CDR3 length is 15 residues. Between the trimmed V and J ends, which lost 2 bases and 0 bases, there was a span of 8 bases.

The sample holds many counts of this clonotype. V is TRBV2 and J is TRBJ2-3; possible D gene TRBD2, 6 bases. V dropped 6 bases and J dropped 5 bases, with 15 bases sitting between them. CDR3 length: 14 amino acids. Per germline, CDR1 SNHLY and CDR2 FYNNEI. The CDR3 protein is CASSARFGGDTQYF. CDR3 in DNA: TGTGCCAGCAGCGCCCGGTTCGGGGGAGATACGCAGTATTTT.

The gene calls are TRBV28 and TRBJ2-5, with D possibly matching TRBD1 (6 bases). The ends were cut back, 2 bases at V and 3 bases at J, with 10 bases in the middle. Germline V gives CDR1 MDHEN, CDR2 SYDVKM. CDR3 length: 14 residues. CDR3 residues: CASSLGGRKETQYF. In DNA form, the CDR3 reads TGTGCCAGCAGTTTAGGGGGCAGAAAAGAGACCCAGTACTTC.

The chain recombines TRBV7-9 with TRBJ2-3, with D unresolved. V was cut by 5 bases and J by 4 bases, with 16 bases left in between. Germline CDR1 SEHNR, CDR2 FQNEAQ (reference sequence). The CDR3 totals 15 residues. This CDR3 reads CASSLSTGGADTQYF. As DNA, the CDR3 is TGTGCCAGCAGCCTTTCGACGGGTGGTGCAGATACGCAGTATTTT.

This clonotype was detected many times. CDR3 amino acids: CASWWEAGDTEAFF. The CDR3 DNA is TGTGCCAGCTGGTGGGAGGCGGGGGACACTGAAGCTTTCTTT. This chain uses TRBV2 with TRBJ1-1; a weak D match, TRBD1 (5 bases). Trimming removed 8 bases from V and 3 bases from J, with 16 bases in between. Germline CDR1 reads SNHLY; CDR2 reads FYNNEI. The CDR3 has 14 amino acids.

This clonotype was observed at least ten times. CDR3 sequence: CASSLDEAWGETQYF. CDR3 coding DNA: TGTGCCAGCAGCTTAGATGAGGCGTGGGGGGAGACCCAGTACTTC. The J gene is TRBJ2-5, the V gene TRBV11-2, with D perhaps TRBD1 or TRBD2 (5 bases each). The V gene lost 0 bases and the J gene lost 5 bases, with 13 bases spanning the gap. Germline lookup yields CDR1 SGHAT and CDR2 FQNNGV. The CDR3 covers 15 residues.

This clonotype was observed a few times. The rearrangement links TRBV24-1 to TRBJ1-5; perhaps TRBD1 as D (5 bases). There are 13 residues in the CDR3. CDR1 and CDR2 (germline): KGHDR, SFDVKD. Trimming stripped 9 bases from V and 6 bases from J, with 14 bases between. The CDR3 here is CATGVGGGQPQHF. CDR3 in DNA: TGTGCCACCGGCGTCGGGGGGGGTCAGCCCCAGCATTTT.

This clonotype was counted between two and nine times. The rearrangement uses TRBV7-9 and TRBJ1-2; D remains unclear. Germline V gene sequence: CDR1 SEHNR, CDR2 FQNEAQ (reference sequence). CDR3 size: 12 residues. CDR3 sequence (DNA): TGTGCTCTTCAGTTGGGTGTTTATGGCTACACCTTC. Encoded protein: CALQLGVYGYTF.

This chain joins TRBV7-3 and TRBJ2-7; TRBD1 matches 8 bases. CDR1 is SGHTA, CDR2 FQGTGA, per germline. The CDR3 sequence is 15 residues long. V shed 1 base, J shed 2 bases, and the junction held 4 bases outside the gene matches. CDR3 in amino acids: CASSLRPGGTYEQYF. CDR3 sequence (DNA): TGTGCCAGCAGCTTAAGGCCAGGGGGCACCTACGAGCAGTACTTC.

As for this clonotype: This may come from a read error, since a much larger clone is one base off. Without the conserved terminal phenylalanine or tryptophan, this CDR3 likely stems from a read error. V gene TRBV28 combines with J gene TRBJ2-7; no firm D call. Germline V gene data show CDR1 as MDHEN and CDR2 as SYDVKM. Trimming stripped 1 base from V and 0 bases from J, with 7 bases between. The CDR3 spans 14 residues. CDR3 region: CASSLSPSSYEQYL. The CDR3 DNA reads TGTGCCAGCAGTTTATCACCGAGCTCCTACGAGCAGTACCTC.

This clonotype was counted many times. The CDR3 spells CASSQSTEAFF. CDR3 in DNA: TGTGCCAGCAGCCAGAGCACTGAAGCTTTCTTT. The chain employs TRBV3-1 and TRBJ1-1; D not certain. This CDR3 contains 11 residues. V lost 3 bases, J lost 4 bases, and 3 bases lay in between. Germline V gene data show CDR1 as LGHDT and CDR2 as YNNKEL (reference sequence). Drawing the rest from reference TRBV3-1 and TRBJ1-1, the complete variable domain is DTAVSQTPKYLVTQMGNDKSIKCEQNLGHDTMYWYKQDSKKFLKIMFSYNNKELIINETVPNRFSPKSPDKAHLNLHINSLELGDSAVYFCASSQSTEAFFGQGTRLTVV.

This clonotype turned up a few times. The V call is TRBV20-1, the J call TRBJ1-2; D is possibly TRBD1 (5 bases). The CDR3 sequence is 13 residues long. Trimming removed 5 bases at V and 4 bases at J, with 14 bases between. Germline assignment: CDR1 DFQATT and CDR2 SNEGSKA (reference sequence). CDR3 in DNA: TGCAGTGCTGCCTACAGGCTATCCTATGGCTACACCTTC. Translating gives CSAAYRLSYGYTF.

On this clonotype: A clone one base away is much larger, so this may be a read error. The V and J genes are TRBV20-1 and TRBJ2-7; D not certain. The CDR3 has 12 amino acids. Germline V lookup: CDR1 DFQATT, CDR2 SNEGSKA (reference sequence). This chain's CDR3 is CSVLHPGYEQNF. The CDR3 DNA is TGCAGCGTTTTACACCCAGGCTACGAGCAGAACTTC.

Note on this clonotype: Compared with germline, one end of the junction differs, possibly owing to a read error. The genes are TRBV6-1 and TRBJ2-7; tentative D call: TRBD1 (7 bases). The CDR3 has 15 residues. Germline V gene data show CDR1 as MNHNS and CDR2 as SASEGT. The CDR3 sequence: CGSSKGGRGECEQYF. The CDR3 DNA follows: TGTGGCAGCAGTAAAGGGGGCAGGGGGGAATGCGAGCAGTACTTC.